This T cell receptor beta chain was found in a study of response to subunit inactivated influenza vaccine (dated by TCRdb to 2017 to 2018). For the wider study: The study used deep quantitative T cell receptor repertoire profiling to track responses to a trivalent subunit inactivated influenza vaccine.

With respect to this clonotype: No antigen is known for it. Per-base quality was not reported, and no clone a single base away is much larger than it.

The full study reports these points: According to the authors, only a limited number of new T cells may be recruited by each seasonal influenza vaccination.

Sequences SEHNR (CDR1) and FQNEAQ (CDR2) are obtained from the germline V gene (reference sequence). V is shortened by 4 bases, J by 8 bases, and the region joining them spans 8 bases. Inclusive of the bounding cysteine and phenylalanine, the CDR3 is 11 residues long. The entry retains the CDR3 DNA only, 33 bases that are in frame from base 1. Library preparation employed RT-PCR. The instrument was an Illumina HiSeq 2500. TCRdb passed the public sequencing reads through fastp at Q25 and MiXCR, retaining productive beta sequences. Entries are consolidated by CDR3 protein sequence, retaining the most common genes and DNA. This sample is represented by roughly 700,000 distinct CDR3 sequences; over 11% of them were singletons. The top ten hold around 6.5% of the sample.

Recombination joined TRBV7-9 with TRBJ1-1, and perhaps TRBD1 as D gene, on 5 matching bases. The sequencing used PBMCs from blood, collected less than 15 days before vaccination. The TCR originated in a man aged 50 to 59 who received an inactivated influenza vaccine. Donor details come from another sample of the same person, matched by shared clones. The DNA sequence is TGTGCCAGCAGCTATGGGGACGAAGCTTTCTTT. Translated, it reads CASSYGDEAFF.